These 5 T cell receptor beta chains were all obtained from the same sample, sequenced in a study of cytotoxic CD8 clonotypes in ibrutinib-treated CLL. TCRdb's table, derived via immunoSEQ multiplex PCR, lists solely in-frame clones and lacks some. The sample lists approximately 29,000 clones, roughly 60% occurring once. Source: PBMCs, taken before ibrutinib treatment. All receptors derive from a human donor with chronic lymphocytic leukemia.

The chain employs TRBV4-1 and TRBJ2-7; D is possibly TRBD1 (6 bases). V lost 2 bases to trimming and J lost 0 bases, with 8 bases between them. CDR1 is MGHRA and CDR2 is YSYEKL in the germline V gene. The CDR3 covers 14 residues. The CDR3, as DNA: TGCGCCAGCAGCCAATGGGACAACTCCTACGAGCAGTACTTC. Its protein product is CASSQWDNSYEQYF.

The V call is TRBV6-6, the J call TRBJ2-7; 8 positions agree with TRBD1. Germline loops: CDR1 MNHNY, CDR2 SVGAGI (reference sequence). Losses at the gene ends were 2 bases for V and 3 bases for J; bases not matched to a gene: 9. This CDR3 contains 16 residues. This CDR3 reads CASSYHPGQVIYEQYF. CDR3 coding DNA: TGTGCCAGCAGTTACCACCCGGGACAGGTGATCTACGAGCAGTACTTC.

This chain joins TRBV19 and TRBJ2-1; D possibly uses TRBD1 or TRBD2 (6 bases each). Trimming cost V 1 base and J 6 bases, with 7 bases left between them. Germline V CDR1 and CDR2: LNHDA, SQIVND (reference sequence). The CDR3 runs 13 residues. The CDR3 DNA reads TGTGCCAGTAGTATAGCGGGGGCCAATGAGCAGTTCTTC. Its translation: CASSIAGANEQFF.

This chain uses TRBV5-1 with TRBJ2-1; 9 bases are a match to TRBD1. The CDR3 totals 13 residues. V shed 4 bases and J 8 bases; nucleotides not matched to a gene: 4. Germline-derived CDR1 and CDR2 are SGHRS and YFSETQ. Here the CDR3 DNA reads TGCGCCAGCAGCCAGGGACAGGGCGATGAGCAGTTCTTC. Translated: CASSQGQGDEQFF.

This clone was picked up a small number of times. This chain connects TRBV23-1 to TRBJ2-7; D is possibly TRBD1 (5 bases). TRBV23-1 is reported as an ORF; its role is uncertain. Trimming shortened V by 6 bases and J by 3 bases, and 18 bases separated the two germline ends. There are 15 residues in the CDR3. CDR3 coding DNA: TGCGCCAGCAGCCCGAGGAGACAGCTGGACTACGAGCAGTACTTC. Translation: CASSPRRQLDYEQYF.